This passage covers 6 T cell receptor beta chains from one sample sequenced in a study of glioma-infiltrating T cells. TCR alpha and beta CDR3 regions were amplified from RNA using iRepertoire nested multiplex PCR. A single record per CDR3 protein comes from TCRdb applying MiXCR to the multiplex PCR reads. This repertoire shows 150,000 to 200,000 distinct CDR3 sequences, over 40% found once; its top ten account for over 4%. Sequences were obtained from glioma tissue, nonneoplastic brain tissue, or PBMCs (not recorded which). The receptors were gathered from a human donor with low-grade glioma or glioblastoma, undergoing nonglioma brain surgery, or in good health (not recorded which).

In this sample, this clonotype turned up a few times. This chain links TRBV29-1 with TRBJ1-1, with D perhaps TRBD1 (5 bases). Per germline, CDR1 SQVTM and CDR2 ANQGSEA. The CDR3 contains 11 residues. The V gene lost 7 bases and the J gene lost 11 bases, with 17 bases spanning the gap. The CDR3 is CSAEGKGWAFF. CDR3 nucleotide sequence: TGCAGCGCCGAGGGGAAGGGTTGGGCTTTCTTT.

This clonotype occurred a few times. A read error is possible here, since a much larger clone lies one base away. This chain connects TRBV7-9 to TRBJ2-1; 11 nucleotides align to TRBD1. The CDR3 contains 19 residues. Looked up from germline, CDR1 is SEHNR and CDR2 is FQNEAQ (reference sequence). CDR3 loop: CTSSGRDRGLGALYNEQFF. The CDR3 DNA is TGTACCAGCAGCGGCCGGGACAGGGGGTTAGGAGCCTTGTACAATGAGCAGTTCTTC.

Notes on this clonotype: This may be a read error, as it is one base from a much larger clone. The V gene is TRBV6-1, the J gene TRBJ2-5; unclear D gene. Germline-derived CDR1 and CDR2 are MNHNS and SASEGT. CDR3 length equals 14 residues. The chain's CDR3 is CASSIDGNQETQCF. In DNA, the CDR3 is TGTGCCAGCAGTATCGACGGAAACCAAGAGACCCAGTGCTTC.

This clonotype came up a few times. CDR3 DNA sequence: TGTGCCAGCAGCCTCCGGAGGGGGACTAGCACTGAAGCTTTCTTT. Amino acids: CASSLRRGTSTEAFF. The chain has TRBV3-1 and TRBJ1-1; D may be TRBD1 (6 bases). Trimming shortened V by 4 bases and J by 4 bases, and 16 bases separated the two germline ends. This CDR3 spans 15 amino acids. From germline, CDR1 is LGHDT and CDR2 YNNKEL (reference sequence).

V usage is TRBV7-2 and J usage is TRBJ2-1, with 8 positions matching TRBD2. Germline assignment: CDR1 SGHTA and CDR2 FQGNSA. This CDR3 comprises 16 residues. J was trimmed by 3 bases and V by 4 bases; bases with no gene match: 8. CDR3 bases: TGTGCCAGCAGCTCCCCAAGCGGGGGAAGCTACAATGAGCAGTTCTTC. Residues: CASSSPSGGSYNEQFF.

Regarding this clonotype: A much larger clone differs by one base, so this may be a read error. This rearrangement joins TRBV20-1 to TRBJ1-6; no firm D call. The CDR3 has 15 amino acids. Per germline, CDR1 DFQATT and CDR2 SNEGSKA (reference sequence). The CDR3 nucleotides read TGCAGTCCTAGAGAGTCGGTCCCGGGGAATTCACCCCTCCACTTT. It is translated as CSPRESVPGNSPLHF.